The TCR beta chain under discussion was sequenced for a study of graft-versus-host responses after intestinal transplantation. Only one count was recorded for this clone. Its target is not known. Libraries were prepared by immunoSEQ multiplex PCR; TCRdb keeps only in-frame clonotypes and omits some of them. The sample lists around 20,000 clones, 89% occurring once. Study observations and caveats: The marrow of recipients harbored GvH clones, and ileum or blood showed some of them first. Subjects displaying graft-donor T cell macrochimerism possessed elevated graft-versus-host to host-versus-graft clonal ratios inside allografts.

Losses at the gene ends were 3 bases for V and 3 bases for J; bases not matched to a gene: 11. The CDR3 length is 16 residues. Per germline, CDR1 SEHNR and CDR2 FQNEAQ (reference sequence). V usage is TRBV7-9 and J usage is TRBJ2-7, with TRBD1 identical over 7 bases. The clonotype originates from a human patient who received an intestinal transplant, so some T cells may come from the graft donor. Sequences were derived from PBMCs, sampled roughly 64 days after intestinal transplantation. The CDR3 DNA is TGTGCCAGCAGCTTCTCGTTGACAGGGATGATCTACGAGCAGTACTTC. It is translated as CASSFSLTGMIYEQYF.